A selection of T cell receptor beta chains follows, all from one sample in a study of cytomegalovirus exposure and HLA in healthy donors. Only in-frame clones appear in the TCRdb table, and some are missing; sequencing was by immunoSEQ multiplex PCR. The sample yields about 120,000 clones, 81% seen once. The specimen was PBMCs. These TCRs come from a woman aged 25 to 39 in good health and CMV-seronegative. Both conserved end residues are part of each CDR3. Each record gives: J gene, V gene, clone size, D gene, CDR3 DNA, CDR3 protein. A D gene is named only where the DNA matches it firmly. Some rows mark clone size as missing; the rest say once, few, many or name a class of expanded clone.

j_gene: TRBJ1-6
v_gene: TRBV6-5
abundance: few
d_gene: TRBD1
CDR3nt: TGTGCCAGCAGTTACACAGGGGCTCCCCTCCACTTT
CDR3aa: CASSYTGAPLHF

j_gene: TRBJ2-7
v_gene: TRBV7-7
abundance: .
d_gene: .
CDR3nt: TGTGCTAGCAGCGCAACAGGGAATATGGAGCAGTACTTC
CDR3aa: CASSATGNMEQYF

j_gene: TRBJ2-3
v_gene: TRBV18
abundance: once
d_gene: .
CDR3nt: TGTGCCAGCTCACCACCGGTGGGGAGCCCCCGGGATACGCAGTATTTT
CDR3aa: CASSPPVGSPRDTQYF

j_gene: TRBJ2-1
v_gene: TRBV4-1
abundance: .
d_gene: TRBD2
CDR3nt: TGCGCCAGCAGCCAGACTAGCGGGGGCTACAATGAGCAGTTCTTC
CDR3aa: CASSQTSGGYNEQFF

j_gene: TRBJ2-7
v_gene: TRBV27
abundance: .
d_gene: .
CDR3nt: TGTGCCAGCAGTTCCACCGGTTTGTCAGGGTTCTACGAGCAGTACTTC
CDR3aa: CASSSTGLSGFYEQYF

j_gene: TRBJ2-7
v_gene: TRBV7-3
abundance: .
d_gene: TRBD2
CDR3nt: TGTGCCAGCAGCGCGTCGGGGGGGACCTACGAGCAGTACTTC
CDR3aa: CASSASGGTYEQYF

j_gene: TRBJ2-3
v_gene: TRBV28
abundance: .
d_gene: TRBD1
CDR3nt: TGTGCCAGCAGTTCAGGACGTGATGGACAGGGGAATACAGATACGCAGTATTTT
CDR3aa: CASSSGRDGQGNTDTQYF

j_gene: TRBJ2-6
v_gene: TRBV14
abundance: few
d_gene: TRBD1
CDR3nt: TGTGCCAGCAGCTTCCGACAGGGGGCGGCCCTTTCCTCTGGGGCCAACGTCCTGACTTTC
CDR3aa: CASSFRQGAALSSGANVLTF

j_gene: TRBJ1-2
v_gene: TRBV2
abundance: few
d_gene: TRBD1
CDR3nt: TGTGCCACCGAAATGACAGGGGAGGTTGGCTACACCTTC
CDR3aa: CATEMTGEVGYTF

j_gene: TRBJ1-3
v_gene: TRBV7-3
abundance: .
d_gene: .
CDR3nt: TGTGCCAGCAGCTTACAGGGGACCTCTGGAAACACCATATATTTT
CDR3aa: CASSLQGTSGNTIYF

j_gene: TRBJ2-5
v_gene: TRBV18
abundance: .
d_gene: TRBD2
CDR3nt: TGTGCCAGCTCCGGGGGGACTAGCGGGAGATCGGAGACCCAGTACTTC
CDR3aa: CASSGGTSGRSETQYF

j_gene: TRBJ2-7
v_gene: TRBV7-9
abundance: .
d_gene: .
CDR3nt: TGTGCCAGCAGCCCTCAGGGCGATCTCTCCTACGAGCAGTACTTC
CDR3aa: CASSPQGDLSYEQYF

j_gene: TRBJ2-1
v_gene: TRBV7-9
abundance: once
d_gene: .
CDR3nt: TGTGCCAGCAGCCGGGACGTGGGGGCCGGGTTAAACAATGAGCAGTTCTTC
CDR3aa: CASSRDVGAGLNNEQFF

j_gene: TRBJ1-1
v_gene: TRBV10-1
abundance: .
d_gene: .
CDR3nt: TGCGCCAGCAGTGAGCGGGGTTTGAACACTGAAGCTTTCTTT
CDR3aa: CASSERGLNTEAFF

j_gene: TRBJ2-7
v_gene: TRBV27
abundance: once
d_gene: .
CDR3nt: TGTGCCAGCAGTTTAGGGGGGACCCCCTCCTACGAGCAGTACTTC
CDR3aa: CASSLGGTPSYEQYF

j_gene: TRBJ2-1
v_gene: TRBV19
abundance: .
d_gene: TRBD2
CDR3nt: TGTGCCAGTAGTATAAAACGTTTGGGACTAGCTATGGATGAGCAGTTCTTC
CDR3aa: CASSIKRLGLAMDEQFF

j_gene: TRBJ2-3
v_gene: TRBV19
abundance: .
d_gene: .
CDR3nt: TGTGCCAGTAGTTGGTGGGCCGGAGGATCAGATACGCAGTATTTT
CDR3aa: CASSWWAGGSDTQYF

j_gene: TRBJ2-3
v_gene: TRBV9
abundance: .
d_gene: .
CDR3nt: TGTGCCAGCAGCGTAGACGAGTTTACGAGCACAGATACGCAGTATTTT
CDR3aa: CASSVDEFTSTDTQYF

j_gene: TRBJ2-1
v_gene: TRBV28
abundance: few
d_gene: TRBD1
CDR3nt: TGTGCCAGCAGTTCCGACAGGGCGGGCAATGAGCAGTTCTTC
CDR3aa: CASSSDRAGNEQFF

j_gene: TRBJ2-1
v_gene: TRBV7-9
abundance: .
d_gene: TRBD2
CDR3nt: TGTGCCAGCAGCTCCACTAGCGGGACTGACAATGAGCAGTTCTTC
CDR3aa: CASSSTSGTDNEQFF

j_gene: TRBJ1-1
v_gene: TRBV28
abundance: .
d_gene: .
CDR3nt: TGTGCCAGCAGTTTATCCTTCAGGCGGAACACTGAAGCTTTCTTT
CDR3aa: CASSLSFRRNTEAFF

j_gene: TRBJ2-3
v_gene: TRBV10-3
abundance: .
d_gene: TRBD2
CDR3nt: TGTGCCATCAGTGAGTCGACGACTAGCATTAAAGATACGCAGTATTTT
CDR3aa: CAISESTTSIKDTQYF

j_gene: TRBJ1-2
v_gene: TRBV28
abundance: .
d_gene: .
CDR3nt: TGTGCCAGCGGCCTTCTCCTAGGGAGGAACTATGGCTACACCTTC
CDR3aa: CASGLLLGRNYGYTF

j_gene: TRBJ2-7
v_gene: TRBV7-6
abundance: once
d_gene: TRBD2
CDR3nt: TGTGCCAGCAGCACACTAGCGGGTACCTACGAGCAGTACTTC
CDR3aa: CASSTLAGTYEQYF

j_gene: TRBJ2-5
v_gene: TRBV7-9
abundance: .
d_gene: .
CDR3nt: TGTGCCAGCAGCTTACCGGGTGGGCAAGAGACCCAGTACTTC
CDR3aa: CASSLPGGQETQYF

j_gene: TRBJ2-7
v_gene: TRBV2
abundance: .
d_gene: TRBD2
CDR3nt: TGTGCCAGCAGTGCGTCCCTAGCGGGAGGCGAGCAGTACTTC
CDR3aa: CASSASLAGGEQYF

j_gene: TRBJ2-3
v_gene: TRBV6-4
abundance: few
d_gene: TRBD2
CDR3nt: TGTGCCAGCAGTACGACTAGCGGGAGCACAGATACGCAGTATTTT
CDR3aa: CASSTTSGSTDTQYF